This entry features one T cell receptor (beta chain) sequence. The antigen remains undetermined. These data are taken from a study of cytomegalovirus exposure and HLA in healthy donors. 13 Jbeta primers and 60 Vbeta primers were used for the PCR. The assay was immunoSEQ multiplex PCR, and TCRdb's table has in-frame clones only and misses some. The sample yields over 150,000 clones, approximately 80% seen once. Broader study findings: In a later analysis, common viral pathogens appeared linked to several of the most significant clusters. Donors belonging to an Asian-associated ancestry cluster reportedly showed fewer N-insertions in productive TCRs than the 666-donor mean, according to what a later analysis found.

The CDR3 sequence is 11 residues long. Germline assignment: CDR1 MDHEN and CDR2 SYDVKM. The V end lost 7 bases, the J end lost 0 bases, and 4 bases lay between the germline ends. The sequence came from a man between 25 and 39 years old in good health and CMV-seropositive. Sequencing input: PBMCs. This chain links TRBV28 with TRBJ2-7; D is ambiguous. DNA for the CDR3: TGTGCCAGCACGGGCTCCTACGAGCAGTACTTC. Protein sequence: CASTGSYEQYF.